Following are 20 T cell receptor beta chains from one sample sequenced in a study of cytomegalovirus exposure and HLA in healthy donors. The method was immunoSEQ multiplex PCR; TCRdb's version includes in-frame clones alone and lacks a portion of them. The profile shows some 80,000 clones, 85% to 95% of them singletons. What was sequenced was PBMCs. The receptors derive from a woman under 30 in good health and CMV-seronegative.

The chain employs TRBV7-9 and TRBJ2-6; D remains unclear. Trimming stripped 0 bases from V and 0 bases from J, with 6 bases between. This CDR3 has 16 amino acids. Germline loops: CDR1 SEHNR, CDR2 FQNEAQ (reference sequence). The CDR3 reads CASSLATDSGANVLTF. In DNA, the CDR3 is TGTGCCAGCAGCTTAGCCACTGACTCTGGGGCCAACGTCCTGACTTTC.

This clone was seen once. This chain links TRBV25-1 with TRBJ1-1, with D perhaps TRBD1 (6 bases). CDR3 length equals 13 residues. Germline assignment: CDR1 MGHDK and CDR2 SYGVNS. The V and J ends lost 4 bases and 8 bases respectively, with 14 bases between them. The CDR3 protein is CASSAPGTPEAFF. CDR3 DNA sequence: TGTGCCAGCAGTGCTCCCGGGACACCCGAAGCTTTCTTT.

V and J are TRBV5-1 and TRBJ2-3; 13 nucleotides align to TRBD2. This CDR3 is 16 amino acids long. V was clipped by 4 bases and J by 3 bases; unmatched bases: 5. Germline V CDR1 and CDR2: SGHRS, YFSETQ. The CDR3 is CASSPPGLAGTDTQYF. The CDR3 coding sequence is TGCGCCAGCAGCCCTCCGGGACTAGCGGGGACAGATACGCAGTATTTT.

This sequence joins TRBV4-3 and TRBJ2-3; 7 nucleotides match TRBD1. Germline V gene lookup returns CDR1 LGHNA and CDR2 YSLEER. V gave up 2 bases and J gave up 2 bases; unmatched junction bases: 10. The CDR3 loop spans 17 amino acids. The CDR3 here is CASSQIPQGQITDTQYF. In DNA, the CDR3 is TGCGCCAGCAGCCAAATACCCCAGGGACAGATCACAGATACGCAGTATTTT.

Of note for this clone: Compared with germline, one end of the junction differs, possibly owing to a read error. The V call is TRBV6-5, the J call TRBJ2-3; a weak D match, TRBD2 (6 bases). The germline CDR1 and CDR2 sequences are MNHEY and SVGAGI. This CDR3 is 14 amino acids long. The CDR3 region is CASSYSGSGDAQYF. The DNA for the CDR3 is TGTGCCAGCAGTTACTCTGGATCGGGAGATGCGCAGTATTTT.

This clone was counted a single time. The chain links TRBV11-2 to TRBJ1-1; 9 bases are shared with TRBD1. This CDR3 comprises 17 residues. Looked up from germline, CDR1 is SGHAT and CDR2 is FQNNGV. The J segment lost 0 bases and the V segment lost 4 bases, leaving 9 bases of the junction unmatched. The CDR3 protein is CASSSTRDRVVNTEAFF. CDR3 DNA sequence: TGTGCCAGCAGCTCGACCCGGGACAGGGTGGTGAACACTGAAGCTTTCTTT.

V is TRBV6-4 and J is TRBJ2-1; perhaps TRBD2 as D (5 bases). The V end was cut by 1 base, the J end by 0 bases, with 10 bases between. Looked up from germline, CDR1 is MRHNA and CDR2 is SNTAGT. This CDR3 is 16 amino acids long. As DNA, the CDR3 is TGTGCCAGCAGTGACTTCGGGGTTAGCTCCTACAATGAGCAGTTCTTC. This encodes CASSDFGVSSYNEQFF.

V usage is TRBV15 and J usage is TRBJ2-7, with D possibly matching TRBD1 (6 bases). The V and J ends lost 0 bases and 6 bases respectively, with 24 bases between them. Looked up from germline, CDR1 is LNHNV and CDR2 is YYDKDF (reference sequence). The CDR3 runs 18 residues. CDR3 residues: CATSRDGTGRGNFGEQYF. The DNA of the CDR3 is TGTGCCACCAGCAGAGATGGCACAGGAAGGGGGAATTTTGGCGAGCAGTACTTC.

V and J are TRBV5-6 and TRBJ2-7; TRBD2 aligns across 12 bases. The germline CDR1 and CDR2 sequences are SGHDT and YYEEEE. This CDR3 contains 15 residues. With V trimmed by 4 bases and J by 2 bases, 4 bases remained unmatched. The CDR3 DNA is TGTGCCAGCAGCCCCGGACTAGCGGGGCCCTACGAGCAGTACTTC. Protein sequence: CASSPGLAGPYEQYF.

The chain uses TRBV28 and TRBJ2-5, with TRBD2 matching 12 bases. V trimming: 5 bases; J trimming: 4 bases; junction bases outside the gene matches: 8. Looked up from germline, CDR1 is MDHEN and CDR2 is SYDVKM. The CDR3 runs 16 residues. In nucleotides, the CDR3 is TGTGCCAGCAGTCAGGCTAGCGGGAGGGTAGGAGAGACCCAGTACTTC. This codes for CASSQASGRVGETQYF.

The V gene is TRBV25-1, the J gene TRBJ2-5, with a possible D match to TRBD2 (6 bases). Trimming removed 7 bases at V and 5 bases at J, with 17 bases between. Germline V gene data show CDR1 as MGHDK and CDR2 as SYGVNS. The CDR3 consists of 14 residues. The DNA of the CDR3 is TGTGCCAGCAAACGACTAGAGTCGGGTGAGACCCAGTACTTC. This gives the protein CASKRLESGETQYF.

This chain uses TRBV29-1 with TRBJ1-2, with D perhaps matching TRBD1 (5 bases). Germline V lookup: CDR1 SQVTM, CDR2 ANQGSEA. The ends were cut back, 4 bases at V and 2 bases at J, with 11 bases in the middle. The CDR3 spans 13 residues. CDR3 sequence: CSVGSGKNYGYTF. The CDR3 nucleotides are TGCAGCGTTGGTTCAGGGAAAAACTATGGCTACACCTTC.

This chain links TRBV18 with TRBJ1-5, with D maybe TRBD1 (5 bases). The ends were cut back, 2 bases at V and 5 bases at J, with 16 bases in the middle. CDR3 size: 16 residues. CDR1 and CDR2 from the germline V gene are KGHSH and LQKENI. The CDR3 protein is CASSPVGQGGHQPQHF. The DNA of the CDR3 is TGTGCCAGCTCACCAGTTGGTCAGGGCGGACATCAGCCCCAGCATTTT.

This chain uses TRBV4-3 with TRBJ1-5; 7 bases are a match to TRBD1. The germline V gene has CDR1 LGHNA and CDR2 YSLEER. Trimming at V came to 0 bases and at J to 7 bases, leaving 6 bases not matched to a gene. This CDR3 is 15 amino acids long. This CDR3 reads CASSQDTTGRQPQHF. The DNA for the CDR3 is TGCGCCAGCAGCCAAGACACGACAGGGAGGCAGCCCCAGCATTTT.

To note about this clone: Other nucleotide sequences in the sample specify the same CDR3. V usage is TRBV5-1 and J usage is TRBJ2-7, with 9 bases lining up with TRBD2. This CDR3 comprises 14 residues. Germline values: CDR1 SGHRS, CDR2 YFSETQ. The trim removed 0 bases at V and 6 bases at J, leaving 4 bases unmatched. Here the CDR3 DNA reads TGCGCCAGCAGCTTGGGGACTAGCGCTGGCGAGCAGTACTTC. Residues: CASSLGTSAGEQYF.

V and J are TRBV7-2 and TRBJ1-3; TRBD1 agrees at 7 bases. Germline V gives CDR1 SGHTA, CDR2 FQGNSA. The CDR3 is 14 residues long. V was clipped by 5 bases and J by 4 bases; unmatched bases: 5. The CDR3 bases are TGTGCCAGCAGCACTCGACAGGGCGGAAACACCATATATTTT. It specifies CASSTRQGGNTIYF. The full variable domain, its missing parts supplied by reference TRBV7-2 and TRBJ1-3, is GAGVSQSPSNKVTEKGKDVELRCDPISGHTALYWYRQSLGQGLEFLIYFQGNSAPDKSGLPSDRFSAERTGGSVSTLTIQRTQQEDSAVYLCASSTRQGGNTIYFGEGSWLTVV.

Here the CDR3 reads CASSQRPAGSSYNEQFF. CDR3 nucleotides: TGCGCCAGCAGCCAGAGACCCGCGGGTTCCTCCTACAATGAGCAGTTCTTC. The chain carries TRBV4-1 and TRBJ2-1; D perhaps matches TRBD2 (5 bases). Germline values: CDR1 MGHRA, CDR2 YSYEKL. CDR3 length: 17 residues. Trimming removed 3 bases from V and 0 bases from J, with 15 bases in between.

The genes are TRBV5-6 and TRBJ2-5; no clear D. The germline V and J ends were trimmed by 4 bases and 5 bases, with 6 bases remaining between them. In germline, CDR1 is SGHDT, CDR2 YYEEEE. The CDR3 has 11 residues. The CDR3 nucleotides are TGTGCCAGCAGCGCCAGTGAGACCCAGTACTTC. This translates into CASSASETQYF.

The gene calls are TRBV4-3 and TRBJ1-2, with D tentatively TRBD1 (6 bases). V was clipped by 1 base and J by 1 base, with 13 bases between them. The CDR3 runs 16 residues. Germline assignment: CDR1 LGHNA and CDR2 YSLEER. The CDR3 DNA reads as TGCGCCAGCAGCCAAGGAACAGGGCAATTTAACTATGGCTACACCTTC. It codes for CASSQGTGQFNYGYTF.

The chain carries TRBV27 and TRBJ2-2, with D possibly being TRBD2 (6 bases). Trimming left V 3 bases short and J 2 bases short, with 10 bases between. Germline lookup yields CDR1 MNHEY and CDR2 SMNVEV (reference sequence). This CDR3 region has 15 residues. CDR3 amino acids: CASSFGGINTGELFF. The DNA for the CDR3 is TGTGCCAGCAGTTTTGGAGGGATCAACACCGGGGAGCTGTTTTTT.